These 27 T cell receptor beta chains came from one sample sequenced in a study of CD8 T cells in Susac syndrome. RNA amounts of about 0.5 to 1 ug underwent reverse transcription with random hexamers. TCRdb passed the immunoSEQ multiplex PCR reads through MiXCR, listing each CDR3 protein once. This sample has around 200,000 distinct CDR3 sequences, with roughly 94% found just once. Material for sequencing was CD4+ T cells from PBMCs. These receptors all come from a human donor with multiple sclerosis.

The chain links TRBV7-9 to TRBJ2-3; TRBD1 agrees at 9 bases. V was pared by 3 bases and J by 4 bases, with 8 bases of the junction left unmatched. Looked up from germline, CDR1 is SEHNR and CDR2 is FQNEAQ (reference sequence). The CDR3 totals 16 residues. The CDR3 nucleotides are TGTGCCAGCAGCTTCGTCCGGACAGGGGTTTCAGATACGCAGTATTTT. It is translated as CASSFVRTGVSDTQYF.

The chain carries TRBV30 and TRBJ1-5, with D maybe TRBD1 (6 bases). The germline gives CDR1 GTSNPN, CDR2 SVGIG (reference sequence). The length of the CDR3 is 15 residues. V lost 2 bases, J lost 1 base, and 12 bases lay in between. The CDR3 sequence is CAWSTQGASNQPQHF. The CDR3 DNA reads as TGTGCCTGGAGTACACAGGGCGCAAGCAATCAGCCCCAGCATTTT.

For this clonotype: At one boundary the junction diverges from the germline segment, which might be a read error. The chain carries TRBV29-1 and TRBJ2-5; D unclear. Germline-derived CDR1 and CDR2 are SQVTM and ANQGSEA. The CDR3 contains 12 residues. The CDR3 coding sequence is TGCAGCGTTGCCCTAGTATCGGAGACCAAGTACTTC. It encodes CSVALVSETKYF.

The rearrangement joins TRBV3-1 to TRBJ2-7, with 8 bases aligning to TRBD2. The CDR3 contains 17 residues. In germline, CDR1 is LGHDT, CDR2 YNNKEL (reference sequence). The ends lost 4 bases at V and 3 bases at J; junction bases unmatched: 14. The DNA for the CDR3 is TGTGCCAGCAGCCTATTTCAAAGCGGGAGAAACATCTACGAGCAGTACTTC. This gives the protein CASSLFQSGRNIYEQYF.

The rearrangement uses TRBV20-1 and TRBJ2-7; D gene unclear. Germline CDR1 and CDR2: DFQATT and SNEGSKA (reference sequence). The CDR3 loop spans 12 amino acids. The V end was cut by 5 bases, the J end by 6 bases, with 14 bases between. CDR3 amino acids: CSAARGVGEQYV. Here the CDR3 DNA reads TGCAGTGCTGCCCGAGGTGTCGGCGAGCAGTACGTC.

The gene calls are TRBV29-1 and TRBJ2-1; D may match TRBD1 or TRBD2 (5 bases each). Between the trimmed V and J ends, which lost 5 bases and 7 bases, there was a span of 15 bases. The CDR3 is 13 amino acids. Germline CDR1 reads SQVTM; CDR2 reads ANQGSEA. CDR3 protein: CSVPRRDVNEQFF. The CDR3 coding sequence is TGCAGCGTTCCCCGTCGGGACGTAAATGAGCAGTTCTTC.

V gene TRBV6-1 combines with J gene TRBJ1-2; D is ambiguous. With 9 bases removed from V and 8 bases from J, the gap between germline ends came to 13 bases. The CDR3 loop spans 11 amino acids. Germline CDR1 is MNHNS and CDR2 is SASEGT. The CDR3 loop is CASLGRGGYTF. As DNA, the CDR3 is TGTGCCAGTCTAGGGCGAGGGGGCTACACCTTC.

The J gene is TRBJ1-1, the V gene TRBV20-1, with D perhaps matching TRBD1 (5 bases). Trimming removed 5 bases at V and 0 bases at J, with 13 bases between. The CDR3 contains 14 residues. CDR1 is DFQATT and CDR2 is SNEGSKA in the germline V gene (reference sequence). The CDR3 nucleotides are TGCAGTGCTGTCCCACGACAGCTGAACACTGAAGCTTTCTTT. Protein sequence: CSAVPRQLNTEAFF.

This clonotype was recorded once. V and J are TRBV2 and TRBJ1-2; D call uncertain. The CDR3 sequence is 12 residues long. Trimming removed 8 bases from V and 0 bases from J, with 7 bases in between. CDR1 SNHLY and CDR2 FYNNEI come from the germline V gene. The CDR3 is CASLPANYGYTF. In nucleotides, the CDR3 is TGTGCCAGCTTACCAGCTAACTATGGCTACACCTTC.

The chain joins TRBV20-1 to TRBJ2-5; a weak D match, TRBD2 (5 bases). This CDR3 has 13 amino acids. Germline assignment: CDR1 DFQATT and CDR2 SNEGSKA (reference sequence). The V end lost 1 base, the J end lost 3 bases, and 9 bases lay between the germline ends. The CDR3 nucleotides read TGCAGTGCTAGAGCCGACGGGAAAGAGACCCAGTACTTC. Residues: CSARADGKETQYF.

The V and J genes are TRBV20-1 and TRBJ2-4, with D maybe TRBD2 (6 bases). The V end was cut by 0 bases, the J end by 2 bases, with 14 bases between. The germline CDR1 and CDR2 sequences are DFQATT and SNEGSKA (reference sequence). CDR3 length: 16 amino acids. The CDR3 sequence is CSARDWTEGSKNIQYF. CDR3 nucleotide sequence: TGCAGTGCTAGAGATTGGACGGAGGGTTCCAAAAACATTCAGTACTTC.

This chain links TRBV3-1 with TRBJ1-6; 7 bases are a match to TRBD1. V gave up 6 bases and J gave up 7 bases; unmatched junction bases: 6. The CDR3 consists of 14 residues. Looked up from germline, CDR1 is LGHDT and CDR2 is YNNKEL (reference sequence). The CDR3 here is CASRSGTENSPLHF. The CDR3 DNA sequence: TGTGCCAGCAGATCCGGGACAGAGAATTCACCCCTCCACTTT.

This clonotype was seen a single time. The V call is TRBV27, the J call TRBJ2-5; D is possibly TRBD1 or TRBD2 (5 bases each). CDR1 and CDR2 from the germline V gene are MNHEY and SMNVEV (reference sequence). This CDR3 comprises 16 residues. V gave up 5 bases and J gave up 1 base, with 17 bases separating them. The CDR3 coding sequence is TGTGCCAGCAGTGGGGTCGGGGACGACATCCAAGAGACCCAGTACTTC. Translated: CASSGVGDDIQETQYF.

CDR3 region: CASSPRDRSRYGYTF. CDR3 DNA: TGCGCCAGCAGCCCCAGGGACAGATCCCGCTATGGCTACACCTTC. The V and J genes are TRBV5-1 and TRBJ1-2; TRBD1 matches at 7 bases. Germline V CDR1 and CDR2: SGHRS, YFSETQ. The junction had 10 bases not matched to a gene; V was cut back by 4 bases and J by 4 bases. The CDR3 loop spans 15 amino acids. Complete variable domain (other parts from reference TRBV5-1 and TRBJ1-2): KAGVTQTPRYLIKTRGQQVTLSCSPISGHRSVSWYQQTPGQGLQFLFEYFSETQRNKGNFPGRFSGRQFSNSRSEMNVSTLELGDSALYLCASSPRDRSRYGYTFGSGTRLTVV.

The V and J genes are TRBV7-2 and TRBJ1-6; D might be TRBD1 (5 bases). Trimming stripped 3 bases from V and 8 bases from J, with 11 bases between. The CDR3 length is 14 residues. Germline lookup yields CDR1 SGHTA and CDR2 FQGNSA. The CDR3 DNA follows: TGTGCCAGCAGCTTGAGGGGCTGGGATTCACCCCTCCACTTT. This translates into CASSLRGWDSPLHF.

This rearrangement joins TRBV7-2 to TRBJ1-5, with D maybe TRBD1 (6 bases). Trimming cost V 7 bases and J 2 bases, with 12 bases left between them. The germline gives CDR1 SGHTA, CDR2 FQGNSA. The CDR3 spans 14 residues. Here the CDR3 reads CASIRGGGNQPQHF. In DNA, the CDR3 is TGTGCCAGCATCCGCGGGGGCGGCAATCAGCCCCAGCATTTT. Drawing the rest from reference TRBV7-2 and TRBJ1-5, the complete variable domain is GAGVSQSPSNKVTEKGKDVELRCDPISGHTALYWYRQSLGQGLEFLIYFQGNSAPDKSGLPSDRFSAERTGGSVSTLTIQRTQQEDSAVYLCASIRGGGNQPQHFGDGTRLSIL.

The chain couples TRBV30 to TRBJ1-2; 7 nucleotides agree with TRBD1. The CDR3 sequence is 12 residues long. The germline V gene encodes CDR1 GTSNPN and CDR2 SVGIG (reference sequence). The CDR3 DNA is TGTGCGCTACCCGGGACAGTACTTGGCTACACCTTC. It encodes CALPGTVLGYTF.

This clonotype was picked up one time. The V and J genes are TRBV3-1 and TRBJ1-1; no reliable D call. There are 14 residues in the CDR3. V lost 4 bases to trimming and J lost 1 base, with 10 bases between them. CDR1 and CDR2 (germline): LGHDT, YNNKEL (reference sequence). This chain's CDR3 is CASSPHMGNTEAFF. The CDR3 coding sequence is TGTGCCAGCAGCCCCCATATGGGGAACACTGAAGCTTTCTTT.

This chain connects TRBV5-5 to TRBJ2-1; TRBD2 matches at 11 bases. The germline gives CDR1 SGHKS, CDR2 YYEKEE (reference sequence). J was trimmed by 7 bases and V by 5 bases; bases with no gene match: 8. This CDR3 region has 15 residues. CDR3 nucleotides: TGTGCCAGCAGTGAGACTAGCGGGGTTCGGAATGAGCAGTTCTTC. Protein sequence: CASSETSGVRNEQFF.

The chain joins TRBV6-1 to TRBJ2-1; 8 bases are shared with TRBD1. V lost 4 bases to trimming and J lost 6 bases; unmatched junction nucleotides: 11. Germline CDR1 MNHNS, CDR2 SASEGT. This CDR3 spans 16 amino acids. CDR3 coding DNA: TGTGCCAGCAGTGGTCGGACTTTACAGGGGGGCAATGAGCAGTTCTTC. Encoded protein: CASSGRTLQGGNEQFF.

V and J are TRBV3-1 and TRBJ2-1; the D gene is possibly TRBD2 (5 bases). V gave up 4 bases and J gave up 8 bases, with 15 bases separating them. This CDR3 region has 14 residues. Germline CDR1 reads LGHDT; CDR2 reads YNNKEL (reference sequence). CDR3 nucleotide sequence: TGTGCCAGCAGCCCGACTATGTTGGCCCATGAGCAGTTCTTC. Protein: CASSPTMLAHEQFF.

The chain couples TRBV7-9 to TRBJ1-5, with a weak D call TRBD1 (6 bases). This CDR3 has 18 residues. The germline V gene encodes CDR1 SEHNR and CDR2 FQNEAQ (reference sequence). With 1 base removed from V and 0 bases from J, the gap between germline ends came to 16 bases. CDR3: CASSLVLGGRDSNQPQHF. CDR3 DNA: TGTGCCAGCAGCTTAGTATTAGGGGGGAGAGATAGCAATCAGCCCCAGCATTTT.

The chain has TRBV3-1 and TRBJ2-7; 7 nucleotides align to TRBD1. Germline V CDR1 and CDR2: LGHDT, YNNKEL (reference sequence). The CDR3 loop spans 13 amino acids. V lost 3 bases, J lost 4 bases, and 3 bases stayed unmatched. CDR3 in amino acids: CASSHGTVYEQYF. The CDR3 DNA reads TGTGCCAGCAGCCACGGGACAGTATACGAGCAGTACTTC.

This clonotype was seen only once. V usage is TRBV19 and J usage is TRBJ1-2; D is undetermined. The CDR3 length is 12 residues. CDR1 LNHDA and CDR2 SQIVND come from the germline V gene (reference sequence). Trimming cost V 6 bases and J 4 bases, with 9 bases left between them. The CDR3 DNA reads TGTGCCAGTAGCACTACCCGCTATGGCTACACCTTC. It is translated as CASSTTRYGYTF.

As DNA, the CDR3 is TGTGCCAGCAGCAAATCTGGCACCTATGGCTACACCTTC. It yields the protein CASSKSGTYGYTF. V usage is TRBV7-2 and J usage is TRBJ1-2; no definite D call. The ends were cut back, 5 bases at V and 4 bases at J, with 11 bases in the middle. Germline loops: CDR1 SGHTA, CDR2 FQGNSA. This CDR3 spans 13 amino acids.

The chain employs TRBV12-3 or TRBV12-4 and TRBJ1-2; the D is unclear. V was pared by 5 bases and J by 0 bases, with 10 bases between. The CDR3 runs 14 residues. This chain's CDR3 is CASSLTITNYGYTF. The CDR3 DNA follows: TGTGCCAGCAGTCTCACGATTACTAACTATGGCTACACCTTC.

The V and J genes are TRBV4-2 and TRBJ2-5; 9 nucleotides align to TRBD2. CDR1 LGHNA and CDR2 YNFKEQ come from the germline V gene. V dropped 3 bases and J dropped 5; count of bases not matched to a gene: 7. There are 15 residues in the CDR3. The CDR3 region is CASSHRSGGYETQYF. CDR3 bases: TGTGCCAGCAGCCACCGCAGCGGGGGGTATGAGACCCAGTACTTC.